This record looks at one T cell receptor (beta chain) sequence and its context. This sample stems from a study of blood T cell repertoires in COVID-19. Overall study context: Samples of COVID-19 (acute and convalescent) were obtained from the United States, Italy and Spain. PBMCs, B-cell-depleted T cells, or T cells provided the cDNA or gDNA that made up the material.

Methods used by the authors: Reference gene primer amplification in the assay estimated nucleated cell counts. Profiling relied on immunoSEQ multiplex PCR, and the TCRdb table lists in-frame clones only, not all of them. That table is the source of V, J and clone size, and D and trimming were worked out from the DNA. This table holds some 45,000 clones, 70% to 90% found once. The specimen was peripheral blood. The sequence was collected from a human donor in a cohort sampled during active COVID-19.

The CDR3 coding sequence is TGTGCCAGTAAACGGCGGGGGGAAACAGATACGCAGTATTTT. It codes for CASKRRGETDTQYF. The rearrangement links TRBV19 to TRBJ2-3, with 8 bases matching TRBD2. V dropped 7 bases and J dropped 3; count of bases not matched to a gene: 6. The CDR3 sequence is 14 residues long. Per germline, CDR1 LNHDA and CDR2 SQIVND (reference sequence).